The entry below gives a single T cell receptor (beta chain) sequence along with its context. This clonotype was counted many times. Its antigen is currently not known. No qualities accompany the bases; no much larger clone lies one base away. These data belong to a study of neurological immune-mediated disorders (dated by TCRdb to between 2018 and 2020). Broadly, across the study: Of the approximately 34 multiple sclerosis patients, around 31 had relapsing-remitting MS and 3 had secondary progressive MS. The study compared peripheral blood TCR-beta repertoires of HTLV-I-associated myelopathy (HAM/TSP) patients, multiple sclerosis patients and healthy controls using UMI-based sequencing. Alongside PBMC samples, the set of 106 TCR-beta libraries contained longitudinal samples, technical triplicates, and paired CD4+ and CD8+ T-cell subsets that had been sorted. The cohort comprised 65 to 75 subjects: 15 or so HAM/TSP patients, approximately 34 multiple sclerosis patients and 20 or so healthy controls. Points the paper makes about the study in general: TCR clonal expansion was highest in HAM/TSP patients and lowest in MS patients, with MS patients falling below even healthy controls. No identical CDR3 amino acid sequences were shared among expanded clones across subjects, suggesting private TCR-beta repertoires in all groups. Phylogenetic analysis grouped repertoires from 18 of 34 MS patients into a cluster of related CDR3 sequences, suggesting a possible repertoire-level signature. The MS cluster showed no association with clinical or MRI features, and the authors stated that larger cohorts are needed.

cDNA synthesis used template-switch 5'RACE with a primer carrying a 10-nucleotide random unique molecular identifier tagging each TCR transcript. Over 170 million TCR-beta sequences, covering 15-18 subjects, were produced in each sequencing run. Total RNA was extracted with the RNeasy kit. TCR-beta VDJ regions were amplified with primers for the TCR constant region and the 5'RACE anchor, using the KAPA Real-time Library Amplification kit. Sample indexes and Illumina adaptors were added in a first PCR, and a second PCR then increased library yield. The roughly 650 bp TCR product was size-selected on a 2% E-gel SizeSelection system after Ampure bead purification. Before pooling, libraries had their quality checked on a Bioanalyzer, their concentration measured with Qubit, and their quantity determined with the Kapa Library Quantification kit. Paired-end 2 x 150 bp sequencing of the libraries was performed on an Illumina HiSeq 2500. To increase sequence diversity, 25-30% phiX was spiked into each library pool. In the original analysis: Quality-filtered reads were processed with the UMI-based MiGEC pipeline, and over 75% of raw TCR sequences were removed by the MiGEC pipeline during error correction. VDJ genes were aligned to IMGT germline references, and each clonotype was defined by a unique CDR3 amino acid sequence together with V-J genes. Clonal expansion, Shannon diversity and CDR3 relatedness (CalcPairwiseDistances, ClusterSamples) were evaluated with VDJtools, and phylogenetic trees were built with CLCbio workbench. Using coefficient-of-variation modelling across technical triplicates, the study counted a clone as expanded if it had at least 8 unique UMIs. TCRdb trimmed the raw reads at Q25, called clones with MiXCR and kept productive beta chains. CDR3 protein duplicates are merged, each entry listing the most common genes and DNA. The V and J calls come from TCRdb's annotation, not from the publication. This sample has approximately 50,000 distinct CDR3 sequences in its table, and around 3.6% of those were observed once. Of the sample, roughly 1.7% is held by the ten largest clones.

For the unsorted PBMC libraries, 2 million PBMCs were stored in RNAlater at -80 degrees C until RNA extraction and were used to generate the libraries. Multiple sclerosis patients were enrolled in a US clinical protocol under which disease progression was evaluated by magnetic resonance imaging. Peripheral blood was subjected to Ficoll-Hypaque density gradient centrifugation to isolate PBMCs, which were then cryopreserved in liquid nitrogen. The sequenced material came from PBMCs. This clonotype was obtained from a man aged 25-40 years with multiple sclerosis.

The CDR3 loop reads CASSHGVATYDYGYTF. The DNA sequence is as follows: TGTGCCAGCAGCCACGGGGTGGCTACCTATGACTATGGCTACACCTTC. The chain uses TRBV5-6 and TRBJ1-2; confidence is insufficient to name the D gene. Taken from cysteine to phenylalanine, the CDR3 has 16 residues. The sequence is cut down to CDR3 DNA, 48 bases in frame from base 1. At the junction V is shortened by 4 bases and J by 3 bases, with 19 bases in between. For CDR1 and CDR2, the germline V gene lists SGHDT and YYEEEE.